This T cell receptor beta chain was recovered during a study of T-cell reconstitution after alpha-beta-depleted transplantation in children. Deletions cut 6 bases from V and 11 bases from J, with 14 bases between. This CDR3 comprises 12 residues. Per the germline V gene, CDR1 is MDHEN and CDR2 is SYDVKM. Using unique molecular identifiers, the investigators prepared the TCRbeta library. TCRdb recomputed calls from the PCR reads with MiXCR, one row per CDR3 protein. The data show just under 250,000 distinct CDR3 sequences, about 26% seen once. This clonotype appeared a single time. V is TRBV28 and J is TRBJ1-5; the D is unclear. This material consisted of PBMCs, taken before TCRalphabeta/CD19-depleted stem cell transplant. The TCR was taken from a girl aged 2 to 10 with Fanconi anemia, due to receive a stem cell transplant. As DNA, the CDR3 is TGTGCCAGCAGACAACCCCTTTCAGCCCAGCATTTT. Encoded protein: CASRQPLSAQHF.